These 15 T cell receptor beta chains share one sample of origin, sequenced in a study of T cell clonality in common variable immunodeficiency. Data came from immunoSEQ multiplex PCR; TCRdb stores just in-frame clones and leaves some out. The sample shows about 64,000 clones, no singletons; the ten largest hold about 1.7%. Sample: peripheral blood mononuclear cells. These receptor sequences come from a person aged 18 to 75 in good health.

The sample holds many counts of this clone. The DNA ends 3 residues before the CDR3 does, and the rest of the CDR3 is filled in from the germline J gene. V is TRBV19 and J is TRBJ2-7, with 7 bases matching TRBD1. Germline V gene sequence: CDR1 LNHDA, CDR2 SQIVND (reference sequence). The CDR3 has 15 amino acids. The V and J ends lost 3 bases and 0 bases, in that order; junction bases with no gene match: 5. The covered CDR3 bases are TGTGCCAGTAGTATCACCGGGACAGTCTCCTACGAG. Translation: CASSITGTVSYE. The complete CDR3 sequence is CASSITGTVSYEQYF.

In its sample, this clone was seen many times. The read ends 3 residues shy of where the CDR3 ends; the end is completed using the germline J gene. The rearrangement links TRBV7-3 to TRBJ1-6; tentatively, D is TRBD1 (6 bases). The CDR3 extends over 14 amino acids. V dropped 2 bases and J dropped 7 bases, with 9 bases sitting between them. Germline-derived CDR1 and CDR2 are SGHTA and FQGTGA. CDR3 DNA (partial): TGTGCCAGCAGCTTAGGGGGCACGAATTCACCC. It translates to CASSLGGTNSP. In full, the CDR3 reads CASSLGGTNSPLHF.

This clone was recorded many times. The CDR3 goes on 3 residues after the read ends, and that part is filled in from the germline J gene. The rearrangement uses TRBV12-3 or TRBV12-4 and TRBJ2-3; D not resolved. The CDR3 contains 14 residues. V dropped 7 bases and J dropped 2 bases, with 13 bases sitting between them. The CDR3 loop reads CASTRKGLTDTQYF. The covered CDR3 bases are TGTGCCAGCACCCGGAAAGGGCTCACAGATACG.

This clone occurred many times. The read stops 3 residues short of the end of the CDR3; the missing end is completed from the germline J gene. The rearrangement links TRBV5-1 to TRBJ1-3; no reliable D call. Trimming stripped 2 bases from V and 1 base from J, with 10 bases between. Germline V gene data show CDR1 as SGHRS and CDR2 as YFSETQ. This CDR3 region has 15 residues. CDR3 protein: CASSFGPGSGNTIYF. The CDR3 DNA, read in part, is TGCGCCAGCAGCTTCGGTCCCGGGTCTGGAAACACC.

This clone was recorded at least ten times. The CDR3 sequence: CSAKQPGANVLTF. The DNA read from the CDR3 is TGCAGTGCCAAACAACCTGGGGCCAACGTC. The chain is built from TRBV20-1 and TRBJ2-6; no firm D call. The read comes to an end 3 residues before the CDR3 does, leaving the germline J gene to fill in the end. V was trimmed by 6 bases and J by 2 bases, leaving 8 bases between them. This CDR3 comprises 13 residues. Looked up from germline, CDR1 is DFQATT and CDR2 is SNEGSKA (reference sequence).

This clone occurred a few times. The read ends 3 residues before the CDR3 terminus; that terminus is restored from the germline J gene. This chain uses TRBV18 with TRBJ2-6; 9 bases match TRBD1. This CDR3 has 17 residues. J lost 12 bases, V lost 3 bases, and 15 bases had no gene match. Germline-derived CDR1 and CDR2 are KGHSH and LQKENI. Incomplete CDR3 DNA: TGTGCCAGCTCACCCCTGATCACCTCAGGGACAGGGTCCGTC. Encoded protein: CASSPLITSGTGSV. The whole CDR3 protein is CASSPLITSGTGSVLTF.

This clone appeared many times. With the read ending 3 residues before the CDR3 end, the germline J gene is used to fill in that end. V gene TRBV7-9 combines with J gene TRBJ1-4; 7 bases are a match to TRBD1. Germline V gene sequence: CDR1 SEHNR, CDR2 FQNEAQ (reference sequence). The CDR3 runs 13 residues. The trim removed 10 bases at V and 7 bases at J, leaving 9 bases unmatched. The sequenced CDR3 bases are TGTGCCACCAGGGGGGCCTCGAGTGAAAAA. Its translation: CATRGASSEK. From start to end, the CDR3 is CATRGASSEKLFF. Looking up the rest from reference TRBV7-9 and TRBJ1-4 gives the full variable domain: DTGVSQNPRHKITKRGQNVTFRCDPISEHNRLYWYRQTLGQGPEFLTYFQNEAQLEKSRLLSDRFSAERPKGSFSTLEIQRTEQGDSAMYLCATRGASSEKLFFGSGTQLSVL.

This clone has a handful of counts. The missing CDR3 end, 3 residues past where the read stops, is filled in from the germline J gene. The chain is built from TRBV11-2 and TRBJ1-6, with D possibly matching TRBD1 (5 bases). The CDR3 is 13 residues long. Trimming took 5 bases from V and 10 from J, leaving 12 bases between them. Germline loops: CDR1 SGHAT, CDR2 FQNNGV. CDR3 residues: CASSTRGGSPLHF. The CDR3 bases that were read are TGTGCCAGCAGCACCCGGGGGGGATCACCC.

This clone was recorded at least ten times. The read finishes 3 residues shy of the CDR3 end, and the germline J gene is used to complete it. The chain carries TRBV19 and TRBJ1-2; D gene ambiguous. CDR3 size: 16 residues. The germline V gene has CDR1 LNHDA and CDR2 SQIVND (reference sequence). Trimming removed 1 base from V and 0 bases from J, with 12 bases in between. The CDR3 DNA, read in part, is TGTGCCAGTAGTATAGGTCCTCTGGCGGCTAACTATGGC. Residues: CASSIGPLAANYG. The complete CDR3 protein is CASSIGPLAANYGYTF.

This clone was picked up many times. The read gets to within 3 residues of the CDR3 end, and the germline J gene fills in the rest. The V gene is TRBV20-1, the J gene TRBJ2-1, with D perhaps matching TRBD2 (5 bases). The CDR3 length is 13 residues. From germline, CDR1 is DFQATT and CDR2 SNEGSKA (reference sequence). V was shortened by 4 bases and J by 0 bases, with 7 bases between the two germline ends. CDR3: CSATSSSYNEQFF. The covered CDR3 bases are TGCAGTGCTACTAGCAGCTCCTACAATGAG.

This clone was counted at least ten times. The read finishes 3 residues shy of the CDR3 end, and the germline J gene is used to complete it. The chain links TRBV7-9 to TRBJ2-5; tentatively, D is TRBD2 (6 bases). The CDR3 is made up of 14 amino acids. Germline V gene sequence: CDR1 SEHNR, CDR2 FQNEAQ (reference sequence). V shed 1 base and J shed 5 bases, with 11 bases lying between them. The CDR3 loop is CASSLVRLVETQYF. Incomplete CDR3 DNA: TGTGCCAGCAGCTTAGTCAGACTAGTTGAGACC.

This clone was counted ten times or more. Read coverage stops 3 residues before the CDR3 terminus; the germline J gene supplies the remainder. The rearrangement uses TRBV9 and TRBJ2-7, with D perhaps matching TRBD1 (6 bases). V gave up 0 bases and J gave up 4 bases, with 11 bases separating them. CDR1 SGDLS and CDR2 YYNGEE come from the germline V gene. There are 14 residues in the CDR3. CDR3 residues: CASSVAGQSYEQYF. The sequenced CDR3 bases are TGTGCCAGCAGCGTAGCTGGACAGTCTTACGAG. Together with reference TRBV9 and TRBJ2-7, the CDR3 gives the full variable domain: DSGVTQTPKHLITATGQRVTLRCSPRSGDLSVYWYQQSLDQGLQFLIQYYNGEERAKGNILERFSAQQFPDLHSELNLSSLELGDSALYFCASSVAGQSYEQYFGPGTRLTVT.

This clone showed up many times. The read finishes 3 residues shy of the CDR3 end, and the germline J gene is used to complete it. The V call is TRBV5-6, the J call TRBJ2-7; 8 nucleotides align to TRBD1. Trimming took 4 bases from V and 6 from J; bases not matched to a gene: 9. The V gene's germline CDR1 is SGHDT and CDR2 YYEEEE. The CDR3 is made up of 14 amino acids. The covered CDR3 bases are TGTGCCAGCAGCCCAGGGGGCCGGGCCTCCGAG. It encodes CASSPGGRASE. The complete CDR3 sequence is CASSPGGRASEQYF.

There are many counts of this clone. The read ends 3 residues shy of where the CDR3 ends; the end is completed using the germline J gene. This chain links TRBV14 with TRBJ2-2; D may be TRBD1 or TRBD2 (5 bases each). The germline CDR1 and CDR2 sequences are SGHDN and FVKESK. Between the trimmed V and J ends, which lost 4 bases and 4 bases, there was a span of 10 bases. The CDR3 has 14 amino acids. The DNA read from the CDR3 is TGTGCCAGCAGCCGAGGGGCGGCCACCGGGGAG. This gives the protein CASSRGAATGE. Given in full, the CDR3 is CASSRGAATGELFF.

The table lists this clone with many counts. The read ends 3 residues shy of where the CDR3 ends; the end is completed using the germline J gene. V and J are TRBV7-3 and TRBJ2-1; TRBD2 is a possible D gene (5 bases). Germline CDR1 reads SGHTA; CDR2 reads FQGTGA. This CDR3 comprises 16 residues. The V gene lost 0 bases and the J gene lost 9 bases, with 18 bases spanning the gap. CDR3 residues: CASSLTRSVTRGEQFF. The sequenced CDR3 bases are TGTGCCAGCAGCTTAACGAGGTCAGTGACACGGGGTGAG.